This TCR beta chain was sequenced in a study of post-analysis software for immune sequencing data. Germline V gene data show CDR1 as SGHRS and CDR2 as YFSETQ. Trimming at V came to 4 bases and at J to 4 bases, leaving 13 bases not matched to a gene. The CDR3 length is 16 residues. Comments on this clonotype: No antigen is known for it.

Included in the TCR beta cDNA libraries were unique molecular identifiers. Out of about 0.9 to 10 million T cells, about 520,000 cDNA molecules were generated. TCRdb used MiXCR to reprocess the PCR reads, holding one entry per CDR3 protein. Altogether fewer than 850,000 distinct CDR3 sequences are present, under 60% being singletons, with the ten largest covering roughly 4.9%. The study's findings and limits: Comparison of patients with controls showed a handful of TRBV segments more frequent in patients, TRBV5-6, TRBV5-1 and TRBV20-1 among them. Strong same-batch co-clustering of samples appeared with F measure clustering.

Sequencing was performed on blood. The TCR comes from a girl aged 10-17 years with multiple sclerosis. This chain uses TRBV5-1 with TRBJ1-2, with 7 nucleotides matching TRBD1. CDR3 DNA: TGCGCCAGCAGCCTTGAAGAGGGGGCGTTTACCTATGGCTACACCTTC. It codes for CASSLEEGAFTYGYTF.